This record covers a single T cell receptor (beta chain). Antigen specificity is unknown. Germline assignment: CDR1 MNHNS and CDR2 SASEGT. This CDR3 is built from 18 residues. V dropped 5 bases and J dropped 0 bases, with 20 bases sitting between them. Primers used in a second PCR of roughly 6 to 12 cycles were a sample-barcoded 5' primer and a J-beta primer mix. TCRdb reanalysed the 5' RACE reads using MiXCR and keeps one entry per CDR3 protein. The sample lists about 1.4 million distinct CDR3 sequences, 55% to 75% occurring once. The data derive from a study of blood T cells in healthy people across ages. Study-wide points: With donor CMV status unknown, expanded clonotype changes were possibly confounded.

J is TRBJ2-4 and V is TRBV6-1; D unclear. The sequence was obtained from a man younger than 30 in good health. The sequenced sample was blood. The CDR3: CASSTLTGRLLAKNIQYF. The CDR3 nucleotides are TGTGCCAGCAGTACCCTGACCGGACGACTTCTAGCCAAAAACATTCAGTACTTC.